The rows below give T cell receptor beta chains drawn from one sample of a study of long-term antiretroviral therapy in people with HIV. Sequencing used immunoSEQ multiplex PCR; TCRdb keeps in-frame clones, though not all of them. Of tens of thousands of clones in the sample, around 83% were seen once. This sample comprised unsorted PBMCs, obtained 1 year after starting antiretroviral therapy. All receptors come from a man aged 18 to 35 with HIV. Both conserved end residues are part of each CDR3. The D gene is left open where the match is weak.

v_call	d_call	cdr3_aa
TRBV29-1	TRBD1	CSVKGQSTNEKLFF
TRBV9	TRBD2	CASSVGLATGELFF
TRBV7-8	.	CASSLAPGANTGELFF
TRBV27	.	CASSSFTMLYEQYF
TRBV5-6	TRBD1	CASSTLRPRGFTDTQYF
TRBV6-6	.	CASRLRYSETEAFF
TRBV6-5	TRBD1	CASSYATGTGYEKLFF
TRBV19	TRBD1	CASSSTGGHGELFF
TRBV5-5	.	CASSLGRRVHEQYF
TRBV9	.	CASSVEETSIRPEQYF
TRBV7-9	TRBD1	CASRLDRDRGREQYF
TRBV27	.	CASSLSSYSNQPQHF
TRBV19	.	CASSRARVNTEAFF
TRBV27	TRBD1	CASSLGQGGEAFF
TRBV5-1	.	CASSLGQVNSPLHF
TRBV29-1	.	CSAGSETQYF
TRBV6-5	TRBD1	CASSSSGGNEAFF
TRBV4-2	.	CASSQFYRDGYTF
TRBV5-4	.	CASSRGLPRTTGEQYF
TRBV6-7	.	CASRIWGMYNEQFF
TRBV6-5	.	CASRSGGVGEAFF
TRBV10-2	.	CASSKGPPANTGELFF
TRBV9	TRBD2	CASSASGSLSYEQYF
TRBV2	.	CASSTQGSSYNEQFF
TRBV2	.	CASSGGAGTANTEAFF
TRBV7-9	TRBD1	CASSGSRDRGPNTEAFF
TRBV7-6	.	CASSSGDYEQYF
TRBV5-5	.	CASSLPTNEKLFF
TRBV11-2	.	CASSSYTGALYGYTF
TRBV11-1	.	CASSLAFRIGPYNEQFF
TRBV7-9	.	CASSLDDRQNTGELFF
TRBV5-6	.	CASSYPGSSYEQYF
TRBV5-5	.	CASSLAVSPDTQYF
TRBV25-1	.	CASSDRQGGSTNYEQYF
TRBV7-8	.	CASSPARRQRNTEAFF
TRBV5-4	.	CASSLGSNQPQHF
TRBV9	.	CASSVGGGLAGELFF
TRBV11-2	.	CASSSGQSLYGYTF
TRBV11-3	.	CASSLSGASYNEQFF
TRBV29-1	TRBD2	CSVIRTSGVRDEQFF
TRBV12-5	TRBD1	CASGLYRGGEKLFF
TRBV28	.	CASRLSVEAFF
TRBV6-6	.	CASGDLGPYEQYF
TRBV6-6	.	CASSYGISEAFF
TRBV5-6	TRBD1	CASSSTRQGYEQYF
TRBV9	.	CASSEGGAVPNYGYTF
TRBV6-1	.	CARIKANYGYTF
TRBV5-1	TRBD2	CASVPGREMGNEQFF
TRBV7-6	.	CASSLEAVSYNEQFF